This T cell receptor (beta chain) stems from a study of T cell responses to AZD1222 COVID-19 vaccine. Study in general: Pooling was applied to second doses at about 4 or about 12 weeks.

Regarding the study as a whole: Donors were largely white British and mainly female; clonal diversity was possibly underestimated. The CD4 TCRs associated with vaccination extended across spike and predominated at 160-218 and 743-854. Only a handful of individuals given AZD1222 were seropositive at baseline.

The data were produced by immunoSEQ multiplex PCR, yet TCRdb's version contains in-frame clones alone and is incomplete. The data show over 100,000 clones, about 90% seen once. CDR3 length: 14 residues. From germline, CDR1 is SNHLY and CDR2 FYNNEI. The V gene end was trimmed by 8 bases and the J gene end by 4 bases; junction bases not matched to a gene: 6. As regards this clone: Its target is not known.

The receptor's source is an adult in good health. The chain has TRBV2 and TRBJ2-1, with 9 nucleotides matching TRBD1. Sample: peripheral blood, taken on day 0 of AZD1222 vaccination. CDR3 sequence (DNA): TGTGCCAGCCGGGACAGGGAGACATACAATGAGCAGTTCTTC. Protein sequence: CASRDRETYNEQFF.